What follows is one T cell receptor beta chain and its context. Its cognate antigen is unknown. Other DNA variants within this sample encode the same CDR3. The data belong to a study of CD8+ T cells in alopecia areata. Study at large: Oral tofacitinib, 5 to 10 mg twice daily, was given in an open-label trial. Tofacitinib therapy took 6 to 18 months; 6 months off drug came after. Study outcomes and limitations: Higher clonality was seen in lesional scalp than in normal scalp, especially in alopecia totalis/universalis.

CDR1 and CDR2 from the germline V gene are PRHDT and FYEKMQ (reference sequence). V was pared by 0 bases and J by 1 base, with 6 bases between. This CDR3 has 14 amino acids. Extracted RNA was reverse transcribed into cDNA, the sequencing template. Profiling relied on immunoSEQ multiplex PCR, and the TCRdb table lists in-frame clones only, not all of them. This table holds 150,000 to 190,000 clones, around half found once. The sequence was obtained from a human donor with alopecia areata. The chain carries TRBV13 and TRBJ1-1; the D is unclear. This sample comprised CD8+ T cells sorted from blood, obtained at week 0. The CDR3 sequence: CASSLGRGNTEAFF. CDR3 in DNA: TGTGCCAGCAGCTTAGGCCGAGGGAACACTGAAGCTTTCTTT.